The 28 T cell receptor beta chains listed next were all sequenced from one sample in a study of blood T cell repertoires in COVID-19. TCRdb's table, derived via immunoSEQ multiplex PCR, lists solely in-frame clones and lacks some. In the table there are some 41,000 clones, approximately 87% of which are singletons. The specimen sequenced was peripheral blood. All receptors derive from a human donor in a cohort sampled during active COVID-19.

The chain recombines TRBV19 with TRBJ2-5; 9 bases match TRBD1. The CDR3 totals 13 residues. Trimming cost V 5 bases and J 4 bases; bases outside gene matches: 2. CDR1 and CDR2 from the germline V gene are LNHDA and SQIVND (reference sequence). The CDR3 nucleotides read TGTGCCAGTAGTGTGGACAGGGGAGAGACCCAGTACTTC. Protein: CASSVDRGETQYF.

The chain is built from TRBV5-1 and TRBJ2-3, with D possibly TRBD1 on 5 matching bases. CDR3 length equals 13 residues. The V end was cut by 4 bases, the J end by 2 bases, with 8 bases between. Germline CDR1 and CDR2: SGHRS and YFSETQ. The CDR3 spells CASSGASTDTQYF. As DNA, the CDR3 is TGCGCCAGCAGCGGGGCCTCCACAGATACGCAGTATTTT.

The genes are TRBV12-3 or TRBV12-4 and TRBJ2-1; 7 nucleotides agree with TRBD2. V gave up 2 bases and J gave up 14 bases; unmatched junction bases: 6. The CDR3 covers 12 residues. The CDR3 loop reads CASSLTSEWEFF. The DNA for the CDR3 is TGTGCCAGCAGTTTAACTAGCGAATGGGAGTTCTTC.

The J gene is TRBJ2-1, the V gene TRBV6-6; D is possibly TRBD2 (6 bases). Trimming shortened V by 7 bases and J by 5 bases, and 12 bases separated the two germline ends. From germline, CDR1 is MNHNY and CDR2 SVGAGI (reference sequence). The CDR3 has 13 residues. This chain's CDR3 is CASILAVNNEQFF. DNA for the CDR3: TGTGCCAGCATACTAGCTGTAAACAATGAGCAGTTCTTC.

The V gene is TRBV20-1, the J gene TRBJ2-1; weak D call: TRBD1 (5 bases). CDR1 DFQATT and CDR2 SNEGSKA come from the germline V gene (reference sequence). V lost 5 bases to trimming and J lost 5 bases, with 7 bases between them. This CDR3 comprises 11 residues. The CDR3 sequence is CSAGHNNEQFF. The DNA for the CDR3 is TGCAGTGCTGGACACAACAATGAGCAGTTCTTC.

This clone has only one observation. The chain links TRBV6-6 to TRBJ2-7; unclear D gene. The CDR3 has 14 residues. V gave up 2 bases and J gave up 2 bases, with 10 bases separating them. The germline CDR1 and CDR2 sequences are MNHNY and SVGAGI (reference sequence). CDR3 DNA: TGTGCCAGCAGTTACGTCCACAGCCCCTACGAGCAGTACTTC. This sequence encodes CASSYVHSPYEQYF.

The chain couples TRBV5-4 to TRBJ2-3, with 14 bases identical to TRBD2. Germline CDR1 SGHNT, CDR2 YYREEE (reference sequence). The length of the CDR3 is 19 residues. The V gene end was trimmed by 4 bases and the J gene end by 0 bases; junction bases not matched to a gene: 10. CDR3 loop: CASSQRTSGGRSSTDTQYF. CDR3 DNA sequence: TGTGCCAGCAGCCAAAGGACTAGCGGGGGGAGATCTAGCACAGATACGCAGTATTTT.

V and J are TRBV7-6 and TRBJ2-7, with D tentatively TRBD2 (5 bases). CDR3 length: 13 amino acids. V was clipped by 5 bases and J by 2 bases, with 10 bases between them. Germline V gives CDR1 SGHVS, CDR2 FNYEAQ. The CDR3 coding sequence is TGTGCCAGCAGCAGGACTGGGGCCTACGAGCAGTACTTC. Translating gives CASSRTGAYEQYF.

J is TRBJ2-2 and V is TRBV6-5; D is perhaps TRBD1 (7 bases). Deletions cut 8 bases from V and 5 bases from J, with 12 bases between. Germline values: CDR1 MNHEY, CDR2 SVGAGI. The CDR3 runs 13 residues. CDR3 in DNA: TGTGCCAGCCAGGGGGGAAGTACCGGGGAGCTGTTTTTT. Amino acid sequence: CASQGGSTGELFF.

The chain recombines TRBV9 with TRBJ2-1, with 13 bases fitting TRBD2. CDR1 and CDR2 from the germline V gene are SGDLS and YYNGEE. V lost 4 bases, J lost 8 bases, and 6 bases stayed unmatched. CDR3 length: 15 residues. CDR3 sequence: CASSFTSGGADEQFF. The CDR3 DNA sequence: TGTGCCAGCAGCTTTACTAGCGGGGGGGCAGATGAGCAGTTCTTC.

The CDR3 loop is CASSPPRVGDHNEQFF. In nucleotides, the CDR3 is TGTGCCAGCTCGCCCCCCAGGGTAGGGGATCACAATGAGCAGTTCTTC. The V gene is TRBV18, the J gene TRBJ2-1, with TRBD1 as a possible D gene (5 bases). CDR1 and CDR2 from the germline V gene are KGHSH and LQKENI. CDR3 size: 16 residues. Trimming took off 6 bases at V and 5 bases at J, with 20 bases between the two ends.

This clone was seen only a few times. This rearrangement joins TRBV27 to TRBJ1-1, with TRBD1 matching 9 bases. This CDR3 is 14 amino acids long. CDR1 MNHEY and CDR2 SMNVEV come from the germline V gene (reference sequence). V lost 3 bases and J lost 6; bases outside the gene matches: 5. The CDR3 DNA sequence: TGTGCCAGCAGTTTTACAGGGGGCGCCTCTGAAGCTTTCTTT. This encodes CASSFTGGASEAFF.

This rearrangement joins TRBV9 to TRBJ2-1; D might be TRBD2 (5 bases). Germline values: CDR1 SGDLS, CDR2 YYNGEE. CDR3 length equals 13 residues. V lost 3 bases and J lost 8, with 12 bases in between. The CDR3 region has the DNA TGTGCCAGCAGCGGCCCAGCGGCTGATGAGCAGTTCTTC. Protein: CASSGPAADEQFF.

This sequence joins TRBV7-8 and TRBJ1-1; D unclear. V was clipped by 5 bases and J by 10 bases, with 23 bases between them. The CDR3 has 15 residues. Germline V CDR1 and CDR2: SGHVS, FQNEAQ. The CDR3 DNA sequence: TGTGCCAGCAGCCTGAGGTCCATACTAGAGGAGGGAGCTTTCTTT. Amino acid sequence: CASSLRSILEEGAFF.

This clone occurred a few times. The J gene is TRBJ1-6, the V gene TRBV18; maybe TRBD1 (5 bases). This CDR3 region has 15 residues. Trimming cost V 3 bases and J 7 bases, with 13 bases left between them. Germline loops: CDR1 KGHSH, CDR2 LQKENI. This chain's CDR3 is CASSPPGSGNSPLHF. The CDR3 nucleotides read TGTGCCAGCTCACCGCCCGGGTCAGGGAATTCACCCCTCCACTTT. Together with reference TRBV18 and TRBJ1-6, the CDR3 gives the full variable domain: NAGVMQNPRHLVRRRGQEARLRCSPMKGHSHVYWYRQLPEEGLKFMVYLQKENIIDESGMPKERFSAEFPKEGPSILRIQQVVRGDSAAYFCASSPPGSGNSPLHFGNGTRLTVT.

This clone was counted only a few times. V and J are TRBV9 and TRBJ2-1, with 7 bases fitting TRBD2. This CDR3 spans 16 amino acids. CDR1 SGDLS and CDR2 YYNGEE come from the germline V gene. J was trimmed by 1 base and V by 7 bases; bases with no gene match: 11. This CDR3 reads CASSRGGDASYNEQFF. CDR3 DNA: TGTGCCAGCTCTCGGGGAGGGGACGCGTCCTACAATGAGCAGTTCTTC.

In the case of this clone: The same CDR3 arises from other DNA sequences in this sample as well. This chain joins TRBV5-1 and TRBJ2-3; no reliable D call. Looked up from germline, CDR1 is SGHRS and CDR2 is YFSETQ. V was cut by 0 bases and J by 6 bases, with 5 bases left in between. This CDR3 spans 12 amino acids. The DNA for the CDR3 is TGCGCCAGCAGCTTGGCCGGTGATACGCAGTATTTT. Translated: CASSLAGDTQYF.

This clone has a handful of counts. This chain connects TRBV3-1 (or the pseudogene TRBV3-2) to TRBJ2-3, with a tentative D call TRBD2 (5 bases). Germline CDR1 is LGHDT and CDR2 is YNNKEL (reference sequence). CDR3 length: 15 residues. V lost 2 bases to trimming and J lost 4 bases, with 13 bases between them. CDR3 coding DNA: TGTGCCAGCAGCCAATTCGGAGGCGGCGCAGATACGCAGTATTTT. Translated: CASSQFGGGADTQYF.

The DNA for the CDR3 is TGTGCCAGCAGCCCCCGTTGGGACAGGAACACCGGGGAGCTGTTTTTT. Translating it yields CASSPRWDRNTGELFF. V is TRBV7-3 and J is TRBJ2-2; 7 nucleotides agree with TRBD1. The CDR3 spans 16 residues. J lost 1 base, V lost 5 bases, and 7 bases had no gene match. CDR1 SGHTA and CDR2 FQGTGA come from the germline V gene.

The chain couples TRBV19 to TRBJ2-5, with 14 bases matching TRBD2. The CDR3 consists of 16 residues. Germline V gene data show CDR1 as LNHDA and CDR2 as SQIVND (reference sequence). V was clipped by 5 bases and J by 1 base; unmatched bases: 3. CDR3 sequence (DNA): TGTGCCAGTAGTCTTGGACTAGCGGGGGGCCAAGAGACCCAGTACTTC. Translation gives CASSLGLAGGQETQYF.

The chain joins TRBV5-1 to TRBJ1-1; D not resolved. The CDR3 spans 11 residues. Trimming cost V 5 bases and J 7 bases, with 9 bases left between them. In germline, CDR1 is SGHRS, CDR2 YFSETQ. For the CDR3, the DNA is TGCGCCAGCAGGGGCGGGTATGAAGCTTTCTTT. It translates to CASRGGYEAFF.

This chain joins TRBV6-5 and TRBJ1-3; weak D call: TRBD1 (6 bases). The CDR3 covers 14 residues. Trimming cost V 6 bases and J 7 bases, with 16 bases left between them. Germline-derived CDR1 and CDR2 are MNHEY and SVGAGI. This CDR3 is CASSTDSRGNTIYF. The CDR3 DNA is TGTGCCAGCAGCACGGACAGCCGCGGTAACACCATATATTTT.

This chain uses TRBV6-1 with TRBJ1-3; D perhaps matches TRBD1 (6 bases). The ends were cut back, 2 bases at V and 1 base at J, with 12 bases in the middle. The CDR3 spans 16 residues. Germline V gene lookup returns CDR1 MNHNS and CDR2 SASEGT. In DNA, the CDR3 is TGTGCCAGCAGTGAATCGGTCAGGGGTTCTGGAAACACCATATATTTT. The encoded protein is CASSESVRGSGNTIYF.

V and J are TRBV19 and TRBJ1-1, with a weak D call TRBD1 (5 bases). The CDR3 runs to 15 residues. Trimming cost V 6 bases and J 1 base, with 15 bases left between them. Germline assignment: CDR1 LNHDA and CDR2 SQIVND (reference sequence). CDR3 residues: CASSAVGQRNTEAFF. In nucleotides, the CDR3 is TGTGCCAGTAGCGCGGTCGGACAACGGAACACTGAAGCTTTCTTT. Full variable domain (outside the CDR3, taken from reference TRBV19 and TRBJ1-1): DGGITQSPKYLFRKEGQNVTLSCEQNLNHDAMYWYRQDPGQGLRLIYYSQIVNDFQKGDIAEGYSVSREKKESFPLTVTSAQKNPTAFYLCASSAVGQRNTEAFFGQGTRLTVV.

The chain employs TRBV5-4 and TRBJ1-1; TRBD1 matches at 7 bases. V dropped 9 bases and J dropped 0; count of bases not matched to a gene: 8. This CDR3 region has 14 residues. Germline CDR1 SGHNT, CDR2 YYREEE (reference sequence). CDR3 nucleotides: TGTGCCACCAGGGGGGGACAGATGAACACTGAAGCTTTCTTT. Its protein is CATRGGQMNTEAFF.

V is TRBV7-2 and J is TRBJ1-5; D possibly corresponds to TRBD1 (5 bases). Germline V gives CDR1 SGHTA, CDR2 FQGNSA. This CDR3 is built from 14 residues. V was clipped by 4 bases and J by 0 bases, with 7 bases between them. The CDR3: CASSYDSSNQPQHF. CDR3 nucleotides: TGTGCCAGCAGCTACGACAGTAGCAATCAGCCCCAGCATTTT.

The table lists this clone with a count of one. The chain has TRBV11-2 and TRBJ1-5; 12 nucleotides align to TRBD1. This CDR3 contains 15 residues. Germline-derived CDR1 and CDR2 are SGHAT and FQNNGV. V shed 3 bases and J 6 bases; nucleotides not matched to a gene: 3. DNA of the CDR3: TGTGCCAGCAGCTTGGGGACAGGGGGCTTTCAGCCCCAGCATTTT. It specifies CASSLGTGGFQPQHF.

The genes are TRBV18 and TRBJ2-3; D is ambiguous. CDR3 length: 14 amino acids. CDR1 KGHSH and CDR2 LQKENI come from the germline V gene. V was pared by 3 bases and J by 3 bases, with 10 bases between. The CDR3 DNA follows: TGTGCCAGCTCACCCCTGGTACGGACAGATACGCAGTATTTT. Protein sequence: CASSPLVRTDTQYF.